Below, 29 T cell receptor beta chains from the same sample are listed, as sequenced in a study of T-cell memory formation after mild COVID-19. Each CDR3 protein is one row after TCRdb ran MiXCR on the 5' RACE reads. The table shows hundreds of thousands of distinct CDR3 sequences, with about a sixth occurring only once. The sample was PBMCs or a T cell subset sorted from them (not recorded which). The receptors stem from a man in his late teens or twenties who had mild COVID-19 (a few samples of this study predate the infection). Cell type and time point are not known.

J is TRBJ2-1 and V is TRBV7-2; 8 positions agree with TRBD1. Per germline, CDR1 SGHTA and CDR2 FQGNSA. The V gene end was trimmed by 5 bases and the J gene end by 3 bases; junction bases not matched to a gene: 12. This CDR3 spans 17 amino acids. CDR3 sequence (DNA): TGTGCCAGCAGCCCCCTCTCGGACAGGGTATTCTACAATGAGCAGTTCTTC. Protein sequence: CASSPLSDRVFYNEQFF.

The rearrangement uses TRBV4-3 and TRBJ2-7, with 9 bases identical to TRBD2. The J segment lost 3 bases and the V segment lost 1 base, leaving 1 base of the junction unmatched. CDR1 LGHNA and CDR2 YSLEER come from the germline V gene. CDR3 size: 14 residues. CDR3: CASSQGREGYEQYF. CDR3 DNA: TGCGCCAGCAGCCAAGGGCGGGAGGGCTACGAGCAGTACTTC.

The V and J genes are TRBV12-3 or TRBV12-4 and TRBJ2-2, with unresolved D. The V end was cut by 7 bases, the J end by 7 bases, with 4 bases between. CDR3 length equals 10 residues. CDR3 DNA: TGTGCCAGCAAGGGCGGGGAGCTGTTTTTT. This codes for CASKGGELFF.

This chain connects TRBV4-3 to TRBJ1-3; possibly TRBD1 for D (5 bases). Trimming stripped 0 bases from V and 0 bases from J, with 9 bases between. CDR1 and CDR2 (germline): LGHNA, YSLEER. The CDR3 runs 16 residues. The CDR3 reads CASSQEGLSSGNTIYF. The DNA for the CDR3 is TGCGCCAGCAGCCAAGAGGGGCTGAGCTCTGGAAACACCATATATTTT.

In this sample, this clonotype turned up a few times. The chain joins TRBV29-1 to TRBJ2-1; 7 nucleotides match TRBD1. The CDR3 is 15 residues long. Looked up from germline, CDR1 is SQVTM and CDR2 is ANQGSEA. The J segment lost 4 bases and the V segment lost 1 base, leaving 7 bases of the junction unmatched. The CDR3 DNA is TGCAGCGTTGAAGGCACAGGGGCGGCATACAATGAGCAGTTCTTC. Translation gives CSVEGTGAAYNEQFF.

The sample holds a few counts of this clonotype. J is TRBJ2-3 and V is TRBV7-6, with a possible D match to TRBD2 (6 bases). V was trimmed by 5 bases and J by 4 bases, leaving 13 bases between them. Germline V gene sequence: CDR1 SGHVS, CDR2 FNYEAQ. The CDR3 runs to 14 residues. DNA for the CDR3: TGTGCCAGCAGCCTCCGGGACTCCCCAGATACGCAGTATTTT. Protein sequence: CASSLRDSPDTQYF.

This clonotype has just a few counts. This chain connects TRBV7-2 to TRBJ2-3, with TRBD2 matching over 9 bases. The CDR3 runs to 13 residues. Germline assignment: CDR1 SGHTA and CDR2 FQGNSA. V gave up 5 bases and J gave up 13 bases; unmatched junction bases: 10. The chain's CDR3 is CASSAPTSGLKYF. In nucleotides, the CDR3 is TGTGCCAGCAGCGCCCCGACTAGCGGCCTGAAGTATTTT.

The chain couples TRBV4-3 to TRBJ1-2, with no clear D. The CDR3 is 16 residues long. Germline assignment: CDR1 LGHNA and CDR2 YSLEER. Trimming took 1 base from V and 4 from J, leaving 16 bases between them. CDR3 sequence reads: CASSQGPPGGAYGYTF. The CDR3 coding sequence is TGCGCCAGCAGCCAAGGTCCGCCAGGAGGAGCCTATGGCTACACCTTC.

The rearrangement joins TRBV20-1 to TRBJ1-1, with a possible D match to TRBD1 (5 bases). CDR1 is DFQATT and CDR2 is SNEGSKA in the germline V gene (reference sequence). This CDR3 contains 12 residues. The V end lost 1 base, the J end lost 4 bases, and 7 bases lay between the germline ends. CDR3 protein: CSARGGFTEAFF. The CDR3 DNA is TGCAGTGCTAGAGGGGGGTTCACTGAAGCTTTCTTT.

Comments on this clonotype: The CDR3 ends on some other residue instead of the conserved phenylalanine or tryptophan, so this is likely a read error. This chain connects TRBV7-6 to TRBJ2-5; D ambiguous. V lost 6 bases and J lost 7, with 12 bases in between. Germline V gene sequence: CDR1 SGHVS, CDR2 FNYEAQ. The CDR3 length is 12 residues. The CDR3 loop is CASRLLSGTQYL. The CDR3 DNA reads TGTGCCAGCAGACTGTTATCAGGGACCCAGTACTTA.

V is TRBV7-9 and J is TRBJ1-2; 11 positions agree with TRBD1. The CDR3 extends over 17 amino acids. Germline CDR1 is SEHNR and CDR2 is FQNEAQ (reference sequence). V lost 3 bases to trimming and J lost 8 bases; unmatched junction nucleotides: 14. Here the CDR3 DNA reads TGTGCCAGCAGCTTCCGTTTCGGCGAGGACAGGGGGCACGGCTACACCTTC. Its translation is CASSFRFGEDRGHGYTF.

This chain connects TRBV4-1 to TRBJ1-5; 7 nucleotides match TRBD1. After removal of 2 bases from V and 4 bases from J, the junction contained 2 bases not matched to a gene. Germline CDR1 and CDR2: MGHRA and YSYEKL. This CDR3 contains 14 residues. CDR3 protein: CASSQPGQNQPQHF. The DNA for the CDR3 is TGCGCCAGCAGCCAACCGGGACAGAATCAGCCCCAGCATTTT.

This clonotype was picked up a small number of times. The chain uses TRBV5-5 and TRBJ2-7, with unresolved D. Per germline, CDR1 SGHKS and CDR2 YYEKEE (reference sequence). Trimming shortened V by 4 bases and J by 0 bases, and 11 bases separated the two germline ends. The CDR3 covers 14 residues. In nucleotides, the CDR3 is TGTGCCAGCAGCCAATGGACGGACTCCTACGAGCAGTACTTC. Translating it yields CASSQWTDSYEQYF.

This clonotype was found a few times. The V gene is TRBV2, the J gene TRBJ2-7, with 7 bases identical to TRBD1. V was pared by 5 bases and J by 4 bases, with 2 bases of the junction left unmatched. The CDR3 extends over 12 amino acids. Germline-derived CDR1 and CDR2 are SNHLY and FYNNEI. The CDR3 here is CASSKTGYEQYF. As DNA, the CDR3 is TGTGCCAGCAGTAAGACAGGGTACGAGCAGTACTTC.

The chain joins TRBV29-1 to TRBJ2-3; 12 nucleotides align to TRBD1. The CDR3 runs to 18 residues. Germline lookup yields CDR1 SQVTM and CDR2 ANQGSEA. V was pared by 3 bases and J by 2 bases, with 12 bases of the junction left unmatched. The chain's CDR3 is CSVDLGTGGFIDTDTQYF. CDR3 coding DNA: TGCAGCGTTGATCTAGGGACAGGGGGCTTTATTGACACAGATACGCAGTATTTT.

This clonotype was seen more than once but under ten times. The chain combines TRBV5-1 with TRBJ1-1; tentative D call: TRBD1 (6 bases). The CDR3 has 14 residues. V dropped 1 base and J dropped 3 bases, with 10 bases sitting between them. The germline gives CDR1 SGHRS, CDR2 YFSETQ. CDR3 sequence: CASSLSGVDTEAFF. For the CDR3, the DNA is TGCGCCAGCAGCTTGTCAGGGGTCGACACTGAAGCTTTCTTT.

This clonotype was seen only a few times. The chain carries TRBV25-1 and TRBJ2-1; D possibly corresponds to TRBD1 (5 bases). This CDR3 is built from 14 residues. Trimming shortened V by 2 bases and J by 9 bases, and 14 bases separated the two germline ends. CDR1 is MGHDK, CDR2 SYGVNS, per germline. Here the CDR3 reads CASSERAGISEQFF. CDR3 in DNA: TGTGCCAGCAGTGAACGCGCAGGGATCAGTGAGCAGTTCTTC.

This clonotype was recorded a few times. This chain links TRBV4-1 with TRBJ2-7; tentatively, D is TRBD1 (5 bases). V gave up 0 bases and J gave up 3 bases, with 12 bases separating them. The CDR3 has 15 amino acids. CDR1 is MGHRA, CDR2 YSYEKL, per germline. The DNA of the CDR3 is TGCGCCAGCAGCCAAGATATCGACAGACTCTACGAGCAGTACTTC. Protein sequence: CASSQDIDRLYEQYF.

In its sample, this clonotype was seen a few times. The V gene is TRBV6-2 or TRBV6-3, the J gene TRBJ2-1; D gene ambiguous. The V gene lost 8 bases and the J gene lost 8 bases, with 10 bases spanning the gap. The germline gives CDR1 MNHEY, CDR2 SVGEGT. CDR3 length equals 11 residues. CDR3 sequence (DNA): TGTGCCAGCGGCGGAGCTGATGAGCAGTTCTTC. Translated, it gives CASGGADEQFF.

The chain uses TRBV6-5 and TRBJ1-2, with D possibly being TRBD1 (6 bases). CDR3 size: 16 residues. Trimming removed 7 bases from V and 4 bases from J, with 22 bases in between. The germline V gene has CDR1 MNHEY and CDR2 SVGAGI. The CDR3 region is CASTDHSTGLIYGYTF. The CDR3 DNA is TGTGCCAGCACCGACCACTCGACAGGCTTGATCTATGGCTACACCTTC.

V is TRBV7-2 and J is TRBJ2-5; D remains ambiguous. V was trimmed by 3 bases and J by 2 bases, leaving 13 bases between them. CDR1 is SGHTA and CDR2 is FQGNSA in the germline V gene. This CDR3 is built from 15 residues. CDR3 DNA sequence: TGTGCCAGCAGCTTGCTCGGGCAGGTACAAGAGACCCAGTACTTC. This codes for CASSLLGQVQETQYF. Complete variable domain (other parts from reference TRBV7-2 and TRBJ2-5): GAGVSQSPSNKVTEKGKDVELRCDPISGHTALYWYRQSLGQGLEFLIYFQGNSAPDKSGLPSDRFSAERTGGSVSTLTIQRTQQEDSAVYLCASSLLGQVQETQYFGPGTRLLVL.

CDR3 sequence: CASSLEGGASYEQYF. The CDR3 bases are TGTGCCAGCAGCTTAGAGGGTGGGGCCTCCTACGAGCAGTACTTC. The genes are TRBV7-9 and TRBJ2-7; D may be TRBD1 (5 bases). CDR1 is SEHNR, CDR2 FQNEAQ, per germline (reference sequence). V lost 1 base, J lost 0 bases, and 10 bases lay in between. There are 15 residues in the CDR3.

A few counts support this clonotype. V usage is TRBV5-1 and J usage is TRBJ2-5; 7 bases match TRBD1. Germline values: CDR1 SGHRS, CDR2 YFSETQ. This CDR3 contains 13 residues. Germline trimming cut 4 bases from V and 7 bases from J; bases unmatched to any gene: 7. Written as DNA, the CDR3 is TGCGCCAGCAGCCGCGACCGACAGGGGACCCAGTACTTC. Translating it yields CASSRDRQGTQYF.

V usage is TRBV19 and J usage is TRBJ2-2; D not resolved. The ends were cut back, 9 bases at V and 0 bases at J, with 14 bases in the middle. Germline lookup yields CDR1 LNHDA and CDR2 SQIVND (reference sequence). The CDR3 has 15 residues. The CDR3 region is CASKLRYPNTGELFF. The CDR3 DNA reads as TGTGCCAGCAAGTTACGATACCCGAACACCGGGGAGCTGTTTTTT.

This clonotype came up a few times. The chain links TRBV9 to TRBJ2-1; no clear D gene. V lost 3 bases and J lost 3, with 7 bases in between. CDR1 is SGDLS, CDR2 YYNGEE, per germline. The CDR3 spans 13 residues. As DNA, the CDR3 is TGTGCCAGCAGCGGGTTTCACTACAATGAGCAGTTCTTC. Protein sequence: CASSGFHYNEQFF.

This clonotype has a count of ten or more. The chain is built from TRBV4-1 and TRBJ1-1, with no clear D. Trimming cost V 4 bases and J 1 base, with 10 bases left between them. CDR1 MGHRA and CDR2 YSYEKL come from the germline V gene. The CDR3 runs 14 residues. The CDR3 coding sequence is TGCGCCAGCAGCCCGATAGGTCAGAACACTGAAGCTTTCTTT. Protein: CASSPIGQNTEAFF.

The chain couples TRBV5-1 to TRBJ2-1; TRBD1 matches at 9 bases. V was pared by 6 bases and J by 4 bases, with 5 bases of the junction left unmatched. There are 14 residues in the CDR3. CDR1 is SGHRS and CDR2 is YFSETQ in the germline V gene. The CDR3 DNA sequence: TGCGCCAGCAACCTGGGACAGGGATACAATGAGCAGTTCTTC. Encoded protein: CASNLGQGYNEQFF. Combining the CDR3 with reference TRBV5-1 and TRBJ2-1 gives the whole variable domain KAGVTQTPRYLIKTRGQQVTLSCSPISGHRSVSWYQQTPGQGLQFLFEYFSETQRNKGNFPGRFSGRQFSNSRSEMNVSTLELGDSALYLCASNLGQGYNEQFFGPGTRLTVL.

The gene calls are TRBV2 and TRBJ2-1, with TRBD2 identical over 8 bases. The CDR3 is 14 amino acids. CDR1 and CDR2 from the germline V gene are SNHLY and FYNNEI. The V segment lost 8 bases and the J segment 5 bases; nucleotides outside the gene matches: 8. CDR3 region: CASVIRGGDNEQFF. The CDR3 DNA reads as TGTGCCAGCGTTATCCGGGGGGGTGACAATGAGCAGTTCTTC. Combining the CDR3 with reference TRBV2 and TRBJ2-1 gives the whole variable domain EPEVTQTPSHQVTQMGQEVILRCVPISNHLYFYWYRQILGQKVEFLVSFYNNEISEKSEIFDDQFSVERPDGSNFTLKIRSTKLEDSAMYFCASVIRGGDNEQFFGPGTRLTVL.

The J gene is TRBJ2-3, the V gene TRBV12-3 or TRBV12-4, with TRBD2 matching over 9 bases. The junction had 7 bases not matched to a gene; V was cut back by 2 bases and J by 4 bases. The CDR3 length is 16 residues. CDR3 region: CASSLPRGGAADTQYF. CDR3 in DNA: TGTGCCAGCAGTTTACCCCGCGGGGGGGCCGCAGATACGCAGTATTTT.